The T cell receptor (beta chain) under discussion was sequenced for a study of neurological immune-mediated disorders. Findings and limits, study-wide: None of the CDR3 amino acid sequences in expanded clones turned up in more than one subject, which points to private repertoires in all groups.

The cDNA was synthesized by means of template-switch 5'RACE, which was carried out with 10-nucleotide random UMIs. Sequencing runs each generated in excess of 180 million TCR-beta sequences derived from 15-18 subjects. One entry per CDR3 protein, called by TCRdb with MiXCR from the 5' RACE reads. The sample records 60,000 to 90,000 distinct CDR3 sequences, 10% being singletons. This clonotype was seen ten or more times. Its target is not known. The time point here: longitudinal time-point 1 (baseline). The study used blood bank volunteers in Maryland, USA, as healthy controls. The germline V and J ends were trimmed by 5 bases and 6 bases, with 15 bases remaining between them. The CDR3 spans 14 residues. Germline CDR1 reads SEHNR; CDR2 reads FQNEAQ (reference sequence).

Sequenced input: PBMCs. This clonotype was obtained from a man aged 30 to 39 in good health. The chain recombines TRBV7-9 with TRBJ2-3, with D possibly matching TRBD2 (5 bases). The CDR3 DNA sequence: TGTGCCAGCAGCCTGGGGATGGAGGCCGATACGCAGTATTTT. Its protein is CASSLGMEADTQYF.